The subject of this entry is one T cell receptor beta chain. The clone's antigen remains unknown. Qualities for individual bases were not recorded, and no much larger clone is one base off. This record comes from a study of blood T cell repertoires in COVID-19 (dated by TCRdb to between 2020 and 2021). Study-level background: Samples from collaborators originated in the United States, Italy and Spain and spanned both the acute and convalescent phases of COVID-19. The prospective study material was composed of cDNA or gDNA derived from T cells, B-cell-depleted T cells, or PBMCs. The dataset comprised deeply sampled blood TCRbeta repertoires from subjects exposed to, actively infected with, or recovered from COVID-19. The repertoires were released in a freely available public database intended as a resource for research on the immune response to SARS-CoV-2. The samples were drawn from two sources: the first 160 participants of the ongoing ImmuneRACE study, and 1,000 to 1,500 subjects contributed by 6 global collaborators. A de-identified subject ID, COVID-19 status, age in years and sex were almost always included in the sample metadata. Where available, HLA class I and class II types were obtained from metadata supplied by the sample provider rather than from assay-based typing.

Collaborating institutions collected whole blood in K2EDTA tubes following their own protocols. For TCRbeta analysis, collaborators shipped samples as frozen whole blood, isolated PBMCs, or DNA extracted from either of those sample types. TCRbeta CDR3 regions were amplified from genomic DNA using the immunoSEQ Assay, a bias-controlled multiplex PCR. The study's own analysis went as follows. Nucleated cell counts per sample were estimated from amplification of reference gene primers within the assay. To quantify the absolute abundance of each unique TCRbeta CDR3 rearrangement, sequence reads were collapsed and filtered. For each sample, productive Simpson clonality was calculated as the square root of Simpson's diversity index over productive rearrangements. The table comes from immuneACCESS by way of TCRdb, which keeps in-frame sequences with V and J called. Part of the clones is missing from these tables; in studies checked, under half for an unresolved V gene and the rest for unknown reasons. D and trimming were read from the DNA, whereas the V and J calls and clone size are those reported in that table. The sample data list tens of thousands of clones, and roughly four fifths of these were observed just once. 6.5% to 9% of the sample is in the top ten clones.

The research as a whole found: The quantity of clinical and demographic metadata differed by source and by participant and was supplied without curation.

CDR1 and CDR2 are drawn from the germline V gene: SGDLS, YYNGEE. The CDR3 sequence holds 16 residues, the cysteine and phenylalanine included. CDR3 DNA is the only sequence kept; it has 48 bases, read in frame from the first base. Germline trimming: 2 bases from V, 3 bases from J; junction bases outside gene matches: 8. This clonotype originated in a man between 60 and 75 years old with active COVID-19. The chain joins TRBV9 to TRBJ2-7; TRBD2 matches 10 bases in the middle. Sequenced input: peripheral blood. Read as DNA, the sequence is TGTGCCAGCAGCGTTTCTCGGACTAGCGGCCTCTACGAGCAGTACTTC. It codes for CASSVSRTSGLYEQYF.